Below are 5 T cell receptor beta chains sequenced from a single sample in a study of identical twins. Each CDR3 protein is one row after TCRdb ran MiXCR on the 5' RACE reads. This sample yields about 890,000 distinct CDR3 sequences, of which 9% to 15% are seen a single time; roughly 1.5% belongs to the top ten. These data also formed part of another study, on yellow fever vaccine responses in identical twins.

Input material: PBMCs. All receptors derive from a woman in her late teens or twenties in good health.

This clonotype showed up just a few times. V is TRBV24-1 and J is TRBJ2-1; D gene ambiguous. V lost 4 bases and J 8 bases, leaving 11 bases between the germline ends. The CDR3 is made up of 13 amino acids. CDR1 KGHDR and CDR2 SFDVKD come from the germline V gene. This CDR3 reads CATSDSTKYEQFF. The CDR3 nucleotides are TGTGCCACCAGTGACTCTACTAAGTATGAGCAGTTCTTC.

J is TRBJ2-3 and V is TRBV6-2 or TRBV6-3, with D possibly matching TRBD1 (6 bases). Germline CDR1 MNHEY, CDR2 SVGEGT. The V end lost 6 bases, the J end lost 5 bases, and 15 bases lay between the germline ends. The CDR3 runs 14 residues. CDR3 bases: TGTGCCAGCAGCGCCGTCACCAGGGGAGATACGCAGTATTTT. Translation: CASSAVTRGDTQYF.

Details on this clonotype: A much larger clonotype is one base distant, so this may be a read error. This chain links TRBV5-1 with TRBJ2-6; TRBD1 agrees at 8 bases. Germline V gene data show CDR1 as SGHRS and CDR2 as YFSETQ. The CDR3 length is 15 residues. The CDR3 coding sequence is TGCGCCAGCAGCGCAGGGGGCACTGGGGTCAACGTCCTGACTTTC. Its protein is CASSAGGTGVNVLTF. Drawing the rest from reference TRBV5-1 and TRBJ2-6, the complete variable domain is KAGVTQTPRYLIKTRGQQVTLSCSPISGHRSVSWYQQTPGQGLQFLFEYFSETQRNKGNFPGRFSGRQFSNSRSEMNVSTLELGDSALYLCASSAGGTGVNVLTFGAGSRLTVL.

This clonotype has more than one count but fewer than ten. The chain uses TRBV6-1 and TRBJ1-2; 10 nucleotides align to TRBD1. J gave up 7 bases and V 5 bases, and 10 bases lay outside the gene matches. Germline-derived CDR1 and CDR2 are MNHNS and SASEGT. The length of the CDR3 is 15 residues. The CDR3 is CASSRLDRGTLGYTF. DNA of the CDR3: TGTGCCAGCAGTCGCCTGGACAGGGGGACGCTTGGCTACACCTTC.

This clonotype has more than one count but fewer than ten. The V call is TRBV3-1, the J call TRBJ1-1; the D gene is possibly TRBD1 (5 bases). Trimming left V 3 bases short and J 1 base short, with 12 bases between. CDR1 and CDR2 (germline): LGHDT, YNNKEL (reference sequence). The CDR3 totals 15 residues. CDR3 protein: CASSHFGGRNTEAFF. CDR3 DNA sequence: TGTGCCAGCAGCCATTTTGGGGGTCGGAACACTGAAGCTTTCTTT.